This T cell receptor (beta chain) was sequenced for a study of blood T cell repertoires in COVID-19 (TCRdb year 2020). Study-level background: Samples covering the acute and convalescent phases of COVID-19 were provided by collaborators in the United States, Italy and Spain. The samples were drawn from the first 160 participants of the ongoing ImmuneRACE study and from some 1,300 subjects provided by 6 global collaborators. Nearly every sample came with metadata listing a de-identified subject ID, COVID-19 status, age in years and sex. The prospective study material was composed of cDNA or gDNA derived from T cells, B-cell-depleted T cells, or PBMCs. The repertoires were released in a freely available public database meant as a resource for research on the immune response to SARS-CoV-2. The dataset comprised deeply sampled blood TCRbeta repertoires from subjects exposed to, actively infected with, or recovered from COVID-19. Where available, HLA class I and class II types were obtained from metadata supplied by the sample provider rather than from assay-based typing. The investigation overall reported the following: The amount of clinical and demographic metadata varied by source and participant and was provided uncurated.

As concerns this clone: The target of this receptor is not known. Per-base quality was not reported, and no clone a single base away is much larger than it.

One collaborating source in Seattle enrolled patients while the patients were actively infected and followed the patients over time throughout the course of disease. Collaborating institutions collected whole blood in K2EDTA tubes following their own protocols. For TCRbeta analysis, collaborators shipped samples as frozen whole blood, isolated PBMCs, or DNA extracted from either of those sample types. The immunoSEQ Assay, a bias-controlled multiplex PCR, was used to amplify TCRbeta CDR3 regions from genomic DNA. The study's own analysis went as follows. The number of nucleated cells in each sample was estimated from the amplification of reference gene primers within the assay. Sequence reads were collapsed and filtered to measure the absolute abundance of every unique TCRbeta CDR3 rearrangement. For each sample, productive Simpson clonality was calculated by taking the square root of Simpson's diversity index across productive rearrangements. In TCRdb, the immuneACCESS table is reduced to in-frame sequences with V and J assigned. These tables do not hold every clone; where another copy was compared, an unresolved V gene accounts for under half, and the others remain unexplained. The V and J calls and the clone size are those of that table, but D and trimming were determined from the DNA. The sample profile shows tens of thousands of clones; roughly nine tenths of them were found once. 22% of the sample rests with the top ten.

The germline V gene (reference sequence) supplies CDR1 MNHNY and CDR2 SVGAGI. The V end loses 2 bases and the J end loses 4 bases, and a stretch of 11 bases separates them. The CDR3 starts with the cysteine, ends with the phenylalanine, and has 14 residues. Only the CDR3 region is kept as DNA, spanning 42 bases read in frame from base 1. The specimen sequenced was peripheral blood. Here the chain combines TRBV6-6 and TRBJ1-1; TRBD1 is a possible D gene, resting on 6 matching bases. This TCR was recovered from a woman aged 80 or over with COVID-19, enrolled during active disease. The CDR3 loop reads CASSYGTGTTEAFF. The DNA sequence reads TGTGCCAGCAGTTACGGCACAGGGACCACTGAAGCTTTCTTT.